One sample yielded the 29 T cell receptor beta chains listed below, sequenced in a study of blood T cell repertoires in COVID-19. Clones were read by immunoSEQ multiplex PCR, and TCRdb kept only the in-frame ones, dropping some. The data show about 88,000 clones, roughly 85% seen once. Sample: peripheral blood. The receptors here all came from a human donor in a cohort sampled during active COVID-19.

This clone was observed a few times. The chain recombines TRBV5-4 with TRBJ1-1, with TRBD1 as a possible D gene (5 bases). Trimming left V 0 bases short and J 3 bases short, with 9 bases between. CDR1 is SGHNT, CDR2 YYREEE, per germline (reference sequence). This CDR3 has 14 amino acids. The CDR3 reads CASSLEGRDTEAFF. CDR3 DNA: TGTGCCAGCAGCTTGGAGGGCAGGGACACTGAAGCTTTCTTT.

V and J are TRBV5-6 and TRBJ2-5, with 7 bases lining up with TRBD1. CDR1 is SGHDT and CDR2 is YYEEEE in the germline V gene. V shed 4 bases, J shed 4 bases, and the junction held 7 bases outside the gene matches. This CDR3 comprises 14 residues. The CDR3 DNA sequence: TGTGCCAGCAGCCTTGGTCACAGGGGAGAGACCCAGTACTTC. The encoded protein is CASSLGHRGETQYF.

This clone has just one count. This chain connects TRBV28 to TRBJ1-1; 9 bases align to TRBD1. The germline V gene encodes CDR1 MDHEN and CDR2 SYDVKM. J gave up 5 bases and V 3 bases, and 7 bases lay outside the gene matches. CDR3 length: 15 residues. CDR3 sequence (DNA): TGTGCCAGCAGTTTCGTACAGGGGGCTGGAACTGAAGCTTTCTTT. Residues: CASSFVQGAGTEAFF.

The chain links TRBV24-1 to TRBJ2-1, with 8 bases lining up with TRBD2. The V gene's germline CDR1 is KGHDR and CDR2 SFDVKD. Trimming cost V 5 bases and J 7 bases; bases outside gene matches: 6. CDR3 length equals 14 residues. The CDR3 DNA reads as TGTGCCACCAGTGTCGCGGGGGGATTTAATGAGCAGTTCTTC. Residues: CATSVAGGFNEQFF.

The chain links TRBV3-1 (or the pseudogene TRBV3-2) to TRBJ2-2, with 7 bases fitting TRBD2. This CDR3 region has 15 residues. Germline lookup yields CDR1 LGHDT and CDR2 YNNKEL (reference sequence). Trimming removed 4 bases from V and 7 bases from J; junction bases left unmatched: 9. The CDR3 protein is CASSPQTSVDGELFF. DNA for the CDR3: TGTGCCAGCAGCCCCCAAACTAGCGTGGACGGGGAGCTGTTTTTT.

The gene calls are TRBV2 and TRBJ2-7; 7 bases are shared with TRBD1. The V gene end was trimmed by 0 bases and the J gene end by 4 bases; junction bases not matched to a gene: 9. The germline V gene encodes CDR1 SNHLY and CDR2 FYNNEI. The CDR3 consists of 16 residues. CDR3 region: CASSEAGTESGYEQYF. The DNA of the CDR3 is TGTGCCAGCAGTGAAGCGGGGACAGAGAGTGGGTACGAGCAGTACTTC.

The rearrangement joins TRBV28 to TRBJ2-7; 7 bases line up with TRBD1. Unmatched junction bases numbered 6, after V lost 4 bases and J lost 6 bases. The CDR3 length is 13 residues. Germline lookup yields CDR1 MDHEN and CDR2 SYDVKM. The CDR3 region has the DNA TGTGCCAGCAGTTCAGACAGGGTGTTCGAGCAGTACTTC. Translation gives CASSSDRVFEQYF.

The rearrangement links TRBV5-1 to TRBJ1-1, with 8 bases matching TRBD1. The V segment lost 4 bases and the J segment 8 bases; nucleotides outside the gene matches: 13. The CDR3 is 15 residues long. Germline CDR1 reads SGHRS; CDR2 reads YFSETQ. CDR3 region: CASSPRGQANSEAFF. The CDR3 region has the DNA TGCGCCAGCAGCCCCAGGGGACAGGCAAACTCCGAAGCTTTCTTT.

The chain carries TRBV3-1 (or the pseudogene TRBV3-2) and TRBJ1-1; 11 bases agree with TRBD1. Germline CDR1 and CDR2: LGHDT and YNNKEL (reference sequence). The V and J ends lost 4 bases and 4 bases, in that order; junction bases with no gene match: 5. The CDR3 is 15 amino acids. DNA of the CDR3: TGTGCCAGCAGCCGAGGGACAGGGGGGGGCACTGAAGCTTTCTTT. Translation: CASSRGTGGGTEAFF.

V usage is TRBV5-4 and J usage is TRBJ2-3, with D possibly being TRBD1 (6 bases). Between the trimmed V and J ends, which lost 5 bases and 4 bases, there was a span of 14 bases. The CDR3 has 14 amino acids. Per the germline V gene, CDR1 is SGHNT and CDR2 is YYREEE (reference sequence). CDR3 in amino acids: CASRVQGVADTQYF. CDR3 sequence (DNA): TGTGCCAGCAGGGTACAGGGCGTTGCAGATACGCAGTATTTT.

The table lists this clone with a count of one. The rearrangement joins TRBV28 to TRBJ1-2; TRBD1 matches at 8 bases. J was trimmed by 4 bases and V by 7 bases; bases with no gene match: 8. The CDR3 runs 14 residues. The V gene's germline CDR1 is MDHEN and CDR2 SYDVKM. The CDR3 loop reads CASTPVGTGYGYTF. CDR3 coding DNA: TGTGCCAGCACCCCGGTGGGGACAGGCTATGGCTACACCTTC.

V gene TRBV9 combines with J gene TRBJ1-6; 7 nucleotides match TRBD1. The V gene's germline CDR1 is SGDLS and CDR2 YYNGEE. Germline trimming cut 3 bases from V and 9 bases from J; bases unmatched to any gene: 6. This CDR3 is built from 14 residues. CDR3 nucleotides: TGTGCCAGCAGCGAGACCCCAGGGGGTTCACCCCTCCACTTT. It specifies CASSETPGGSPLHF.

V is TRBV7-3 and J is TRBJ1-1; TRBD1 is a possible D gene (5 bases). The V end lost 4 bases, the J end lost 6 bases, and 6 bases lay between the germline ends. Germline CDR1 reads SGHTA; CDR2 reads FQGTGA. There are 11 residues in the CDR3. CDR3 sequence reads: CASSSGAEAFF. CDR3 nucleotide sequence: TGTGCCAGCAGCTCGGGGGCTGAAGCTTTCTTT.

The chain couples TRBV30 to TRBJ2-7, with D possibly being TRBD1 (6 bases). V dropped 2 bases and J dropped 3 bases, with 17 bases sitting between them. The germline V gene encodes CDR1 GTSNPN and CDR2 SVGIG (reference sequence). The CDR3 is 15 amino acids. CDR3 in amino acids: CAWSLKDSLYYEQYF. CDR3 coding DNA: TGTGCCTGGAGTCTGAAGGACAGTCTCTACTACGAGCAGTACTTC.

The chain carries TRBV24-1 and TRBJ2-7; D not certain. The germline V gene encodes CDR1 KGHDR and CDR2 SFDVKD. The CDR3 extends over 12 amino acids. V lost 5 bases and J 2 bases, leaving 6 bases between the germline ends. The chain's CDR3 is CATSAPAYEQYF. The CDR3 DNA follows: TGTGCCACCAGTGCCCCCGCCTACGAGCAGTACTTC.

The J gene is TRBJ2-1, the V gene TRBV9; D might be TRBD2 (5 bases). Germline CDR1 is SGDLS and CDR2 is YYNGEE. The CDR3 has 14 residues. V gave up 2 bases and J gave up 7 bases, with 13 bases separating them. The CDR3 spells CASSVGGSGNEQFF. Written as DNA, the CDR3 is TGTGCCAGCAGCGTGGGTGGGAGTGGTAATGAGCAGTTCTTC. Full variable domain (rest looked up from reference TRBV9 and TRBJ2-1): DSGVTQTPKHLITATGQRVTLRCSPRSGDLSVYWYQQSLDQGLQFLIQYYNGEERAKGNILERFSAQQFPDLHSELNLSSLELGDSALYFCASSVGGSGNEQFFGPGTRLTVL.

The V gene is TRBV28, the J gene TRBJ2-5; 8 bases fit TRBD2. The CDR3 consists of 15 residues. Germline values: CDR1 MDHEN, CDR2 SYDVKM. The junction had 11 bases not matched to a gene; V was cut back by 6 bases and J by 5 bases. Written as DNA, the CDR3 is TGTGCCAGCAGACCCAGCGGGGGCAGCAGGGAGACCCAGTACTTC. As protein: CASRPSGGSRETQYF. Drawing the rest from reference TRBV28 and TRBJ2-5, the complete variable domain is DVKVTQSSRYLVKRTGEKVFLECVQDMDHENMFWYRQDPGLGLRLIYFSYDVKMKEKGDIPEGYSVSREKKERFSLILESASTNQTSMYLCASRPSGGSRETQYFGPGTRLLVL.

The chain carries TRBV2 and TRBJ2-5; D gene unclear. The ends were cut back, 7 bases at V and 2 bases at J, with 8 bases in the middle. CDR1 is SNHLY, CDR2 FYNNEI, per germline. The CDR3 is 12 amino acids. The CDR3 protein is CASMEFQETQYF. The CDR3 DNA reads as TGTGCCAGCATGGAGTTTCAAGAGACCCAGTACTTC.

The CDR3 region has the DNA TGTGCCAGTAGAAGGGGTCTCGCAGCCGGCTCTGGAAACACCATATATTTT. Translating gives CASRRGLAAGSGNTIYF. V usage is TRBV19 and J usage is TRBJ1-3, with D perhaps TRBD1 (5 bases). Per the germline V gene, CDR1 is LNHDA and CDR2 is SQIVND (reference sequence). Between the trimmed V and J ends, which lost 6 bases and 0 bases, there was a span of 18 bases. CDR3 length equals 17 residues.

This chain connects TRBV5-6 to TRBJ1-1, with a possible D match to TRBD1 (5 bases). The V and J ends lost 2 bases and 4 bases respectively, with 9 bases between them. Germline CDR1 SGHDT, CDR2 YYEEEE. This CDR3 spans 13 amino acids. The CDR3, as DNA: TGTGCCAGCAGCTTTGGGGGAGGCACTGAAGCTTTCTTT. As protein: CASSFGGGTEAFF.

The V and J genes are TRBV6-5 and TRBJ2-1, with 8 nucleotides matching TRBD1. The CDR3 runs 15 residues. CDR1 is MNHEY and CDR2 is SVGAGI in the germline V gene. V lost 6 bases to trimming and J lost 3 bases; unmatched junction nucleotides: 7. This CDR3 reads CASRSGQGNYNEQFF. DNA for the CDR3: TGTGCCAGCAGGAGTGGACAGGGAAACTACAATGAGCAGTTCTTC.

The CDR3 sequence: CASIFSAGAGELFF. In DNA, the CDR3 is TGTGCCAGCATTTTTTCGGCCGGGGCCGGGGAGCTGTTTTTT. V gene TRBV2 combines with J gene TRBJ2-2; TRBD2 might be the D (5 bases). Deletions cut 7 bases from V and 6 bases from J, with 15 bases between. The CDR3 spans 14 residues. Germline V gives CDR1 SNHLY, CDR2 FYNNEI.

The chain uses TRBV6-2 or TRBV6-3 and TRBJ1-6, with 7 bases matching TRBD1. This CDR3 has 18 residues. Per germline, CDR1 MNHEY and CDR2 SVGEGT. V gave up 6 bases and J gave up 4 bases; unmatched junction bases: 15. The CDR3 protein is CASSTRAGDSLYNSPLHF. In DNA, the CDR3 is TGTGCCAGCAGCACGCGAGCGGGGGACAGTCTTTATAATTCACCCCTCCACTTT.

The CDR3 DNA reads as TGTGCCAGCAGTGTGAACAGGGGGAGCTACGAGCAGTACTTC. This sequence encodes CASSVNRGSYEQYF. The genes are TRBV27 and TRBJ2-7, with 8 bases identical to TRBD1. J lost 3 bases, V lost 5 bases, and 6 bases had no gene match. The V gene's germline CDR1 is MNHEY and CDR2 SMNVEV (reference sequence). The CDR3 is made up of 14 amino acids.

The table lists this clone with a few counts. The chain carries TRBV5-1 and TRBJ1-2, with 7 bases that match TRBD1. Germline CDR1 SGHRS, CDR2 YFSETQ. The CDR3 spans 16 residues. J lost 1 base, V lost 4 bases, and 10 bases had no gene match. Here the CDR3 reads CASSPGTAAINYGYTF. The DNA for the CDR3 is TGCGCCAGCAGCCCGGGGACAGCCGCAATTAACTATGGCTACACCTTC.

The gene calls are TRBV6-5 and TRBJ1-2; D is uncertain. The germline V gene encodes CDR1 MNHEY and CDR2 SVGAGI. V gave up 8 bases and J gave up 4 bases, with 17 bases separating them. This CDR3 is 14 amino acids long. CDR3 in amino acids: CASREPGGAYGYTF. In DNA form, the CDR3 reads TGTGCCAGCCGGGAACCGGGCGGTGCCTATGGCTACACCTTC.

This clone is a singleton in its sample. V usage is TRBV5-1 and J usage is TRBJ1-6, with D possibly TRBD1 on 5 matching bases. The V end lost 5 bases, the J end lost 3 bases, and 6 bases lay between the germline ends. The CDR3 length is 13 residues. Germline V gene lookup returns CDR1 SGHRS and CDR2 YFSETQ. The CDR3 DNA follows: TGCGCCAGCAGGACAGACTATAATTCACCCCTCCACTTT. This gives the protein CASRTDYNSPLHF.

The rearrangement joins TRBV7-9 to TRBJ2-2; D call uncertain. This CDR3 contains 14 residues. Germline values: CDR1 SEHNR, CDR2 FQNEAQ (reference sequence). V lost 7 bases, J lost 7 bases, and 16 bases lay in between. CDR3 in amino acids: CASIPSGAIGELFF. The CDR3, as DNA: TGTGCCAGCATCCCTTCCGGAGCAATCGGGGAGCTGTTTTTT.

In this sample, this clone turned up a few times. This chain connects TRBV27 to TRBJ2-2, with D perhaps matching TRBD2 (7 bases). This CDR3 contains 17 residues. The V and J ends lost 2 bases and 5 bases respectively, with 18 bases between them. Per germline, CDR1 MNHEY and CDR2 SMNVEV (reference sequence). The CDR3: CASSLLGGRAATGELFF. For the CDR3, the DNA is TGTGCCAGCAGTTTACTAGGGGGGAGGGCGGCGACCGGGGAGCTGTTTTTT.